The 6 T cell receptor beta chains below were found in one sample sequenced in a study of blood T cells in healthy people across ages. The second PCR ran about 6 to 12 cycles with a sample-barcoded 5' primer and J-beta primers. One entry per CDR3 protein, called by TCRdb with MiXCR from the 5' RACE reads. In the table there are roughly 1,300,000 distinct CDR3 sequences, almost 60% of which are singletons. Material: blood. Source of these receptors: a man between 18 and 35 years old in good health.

CDR3 loop: CASTGQGDSTDTQYF. CDR3 DNA: TGTGCCTCAACCGGACAGGGGGATAGCACAGATACGCAGTATTTT. The chain uses TRBV27 and TRBJ2-3; 10 bases are a match to TRBD1. V shed 11 bases and J 0 bases; nucleotides not matched to a gene: 8. The CDR3 is made up of 15 amino acids. CDR1 MNHEY and CDR2 SMNVEV come from the germline V gene (reference sequence).

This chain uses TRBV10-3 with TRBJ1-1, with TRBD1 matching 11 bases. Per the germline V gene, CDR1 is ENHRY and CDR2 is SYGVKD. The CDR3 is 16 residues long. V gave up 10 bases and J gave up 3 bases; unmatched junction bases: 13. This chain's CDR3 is CATRDRGRSMDTEAFF. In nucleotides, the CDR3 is TGTGCCACCCGGGACAGGGGGAGGTCTATGGACACTGAAGCTTTCTTT.

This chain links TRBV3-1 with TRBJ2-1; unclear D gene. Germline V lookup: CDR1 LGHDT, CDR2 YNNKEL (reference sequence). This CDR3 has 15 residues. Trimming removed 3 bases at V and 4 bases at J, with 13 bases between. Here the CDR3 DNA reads TGTGCCAGCAGCCACCCCCACACTATTTACAATGAGCAGTTCTTC. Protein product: CASSHPHTIYNEQFF.

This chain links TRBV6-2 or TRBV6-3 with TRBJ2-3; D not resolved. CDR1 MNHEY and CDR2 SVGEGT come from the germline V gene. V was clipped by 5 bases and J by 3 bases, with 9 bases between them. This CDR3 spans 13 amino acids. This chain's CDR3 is CASSARKTDTQYF. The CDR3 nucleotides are TGTGCCAGCAGTGCCCGGAAGACAGATACGCAGTATTTT.

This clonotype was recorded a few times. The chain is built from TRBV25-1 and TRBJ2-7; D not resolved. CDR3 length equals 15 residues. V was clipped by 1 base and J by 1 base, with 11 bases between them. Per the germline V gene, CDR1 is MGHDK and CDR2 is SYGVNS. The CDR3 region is CASSESEDGSYEQYF. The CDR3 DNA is TGTGCCAGCAGTGAATCTGAGGACGGATCCTACGAGCAGTACTTC.

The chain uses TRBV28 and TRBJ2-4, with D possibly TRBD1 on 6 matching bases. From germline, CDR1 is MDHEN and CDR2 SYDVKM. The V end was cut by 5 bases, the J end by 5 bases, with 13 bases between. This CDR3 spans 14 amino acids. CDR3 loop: CASSTLDSENIQYF. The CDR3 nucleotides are TGTGCCAGCAGTACCCTGGACAGTGAAAACATTCAGTACTTC.